This T cell receptor beta chain was sequenced during a study of cytomegalovirus exposure and HLA in healthy donors. About this clone: As yet, its antigen is unknown.

Vbeta (60) and Jbeta (13) primers were used in the PCR. Sequencing used immunoSEQ multiplex PCR; TCRdb keeps in-frame clones, though not all of them. The top ten clones hold roughly 0.097% of a sample with approximately 190,000 clones, 82% of them seen once. Germline V gene sequence: CDR1 SGHNT, CDR2 YYREEE (reference sequence). Trimming at V came to 5 bases and at J to 2 bases, leaving 5 bases not matched to a gene. The CDR3 is 14 amino acids. Study conclusions and caveats: Later analysis associated a missense DCLRE1C variant with TCR beta V- and J-gene trimming.

Specimen: PBMCs. The chain couples TRBV5-4 to TRBJ1-2, with 8 bases identical to TRBD1. The receptor was isolated from a boy aged 2 to 10 in good health and CMV-seronegative. The CDR3 loop is CASRGTGRNYGYTF. The CDR3 nucleotides are TGTGCCAGCAGAGGGACAGGTCGAAACTATGGCTACACCTTC.